This entry lists 14 T cell receptor beta chains sequenced from one sample in a study of cytomegalovirus exposure and HLA in healthy donors. Libraries were prepared by immunoSEQ multiplex PCR; TCRdb keeps only in-frame clonotypes and omits some of them. The table has 150,000 to 250,000 clones, 80% to 90% seen once; the top ten hold 1% to 1.5%. Sequencing was done on a sample of PBMCs. These receptors came from a woman aged 30 to 39 in good health and CMV-seronegative.

The chain couples TRBV6-6 to TRBJ1-2; 9 bases align to TRBD1. With V trimmed by 7 bases and J by 1 base, 7 bases remained unmatched. Germline-derived CDR1 and CDR2 are MNHNY and SVGAGI (reference sequence). There are 15 residues in the CDR3. In DNA form, the CDR3 reads TGTGCCAGCACGCAAAGGACAGGGGATAACTATGGCTACACCTTC. It encodes CASTQRTGDNYGYTF.

The chain combines TRBV7-3 with TRBJ2-2; D is undetermined. There are 13 residues in the CDR3. V lost 0 bases, J lost 6 bases, and 5 bases lay in between. Germline CDR1 reads SGHTA; CDR2 reads FQGTGA. The CDR3 here is CASSLTRSGELFF. The CDR3 nucleotides read TGTGCCAGCAGCTTAACGAGGTCCGGGGAGCTGTTTTTT. Full variable domain (outside the CDR3, taken from reference TRBV7-3 and TRBJ2-2): GAGVSQTPSNKVTEKGKYVELRCDPISGHTALYWYRQSLGQGPEFLIYFQGTGAADDSGLPNDRFFAVRPEGSVSTLKIQRTERGDSAVYLCASSLTRSGELFFGEGSRLTVL.

This rearrangement joins TRBV5-8 to TRBJ1-1, with D perhaps TRBD1 (5 bases). CDR1 is SGHTS and CDR2 is YDEGEE in the germline V gene. The CDR3 covers 16 residues. Trimming removed 0 bases from V and 2 bases from J, with 14 bases in between. CDR3 sequence: CASSLGLGQGNTEAFF. The CDR3 region has the DNA TGTGCCAGCAGCTTGGGCCTCGGGCAGGGCAACACTGAAGCTTTCTTT.

The genes are TRBV5-1 and TRBJ2-3; 14 bases line up with TRBD2. Trimming cost V 5 bases and J 1 base; bases outside gene matches: 9. Germline CDR1 reads SGHRS; CDR2 reads YFSETQ. The CDR3 spans 18 residues. CDR3 protein: CASRRLAGGGKGTDTQYF. DNA for the CDR3: TGCGCCAGCAGGAGACTAGCGGGAGGGGGGAAGGGCACAGATACGCAGTATTTT.

The rearrangement joins TRBV28 to TRBJ2-7; TRBD1 aligns across 10 bases. The CDR3 runs to 17 residues. CDR1 and CDR2 from the germline V gene are MDHEN and SYDVKM. V gave up 5 bases and J gave up 1 base; unmatched junction bases: 11. The CDR3 region has the DNA TGTGCCAGCAGTCCCTGGGACAGGGGCTCCATTTCCTACGAGCAGTACTTC. Amino acids: CASSPWDRGSISYEQYF. Complete variable domain (other parts from reference TRBV28 and TRBJ2-7): DVKVTQSSRYLVKRTGEKVFLECVQDMDHENMFWYRQDPGLGLRLIYFSYDVKMKEKGDIPEGYSVSREKKERFSLILESASTNQTSMYLCASSPWDRGSISYEQYFGPGTRLTVT.

With respect to this clone: This sample also contains other DNA sequences that code for the same CDR3. The chain uses TRBV7-9 and TRBJ2-5; no reliable D call. Trimming took off 3 bases at V and 4 bases at J, with 9 bases between the two ends. Germline V gene sequence: CDR1 SEHNR, CDR2 FQNEAQ (reference sequence). This CDR3 is 13 amino acids long. This CDR3 reads CASSFGRVETQYF. The CDR3 DNA follows: TGTGCCAGCAGCTTTGGCCGGGTAGAGACCCAGTACTTC.

This clone showed up just once. The chain has TRBV4-1 and TRBJ2-1, with D tentatively TRBD2 (5 bases). The germline V and J ends were trimmed by 3 bases and 4 bases, with 16 bases remaining between them. The CDR3 covers 16 residues. The germline V gene encodes CDR1 MGHRA and CDR2 YSYEKL. The CDR3 loop is CASSHPRGAEYNEQFF. The CDR3 bases are TGCGCCAGCAGCCATCCCCGGGGAGCGGAATACAATGAGCAGTTCTTC.

Note on this clone: One end of the junction fails to match germline, which may point to a read error. V usage is TRBV15 and J usage is TRBJ2-1; a weak D match, TRBD2 (6 bases). This CDR3 has 12 residues. Germline loops: CDR1 LNHNV, CDR2 YYDKDF (reference sequence). The CDR3 sequence is CATSRDKAGRVF. The CDR3 nucleotides read TGTGCCACCAGCAGAGATAAGGCGGGACGAGTCTTC.

This clone was picked up one time. This chain connects TRBV7-8 to TRBJ1-3, with D perhaps matching TRBD1 (6 bases). V was pared by 4 bases and J by 0 bases, with 13 bases between. Germline CDR1 SGHVS, CDR2 FQNEAQ. The CDR3 contains 16 residues. The CDR3 nucleotides read TGTGCCAGCAGCTGGAAAACAGGGAGCTCTGGAAACACCATATATTTT. It specifies CASSWKTGSSGNTIYF.

V gene TRBV27 combines with J gene TRBJ2-7; 9 nucleotides line up with TRBD2. This CDR3 is 16 amino acids long. CDR1 is MNHEY, CDR2 SMNVEV, per germline (reference sequence). With 4 bases clipped from V and 3 bases from J, the junction kept 10 bases outside the gene matches. In nucleotides, the CDR3 is TGTGCCAGCAGTTCAAACCTAGCGGGATTCGACTACGAGCAGTACTTC. Amino acids: CASSSNLAGFDYEQYF.

The gene calls are TRBV10-3 and TRBJ1-2; TRBD1 might be the D (5 bases). The V and J ends lost 10 bases and 3 bases respectively, with 15 bases between them. CDR3 length: 13 residues. CDR1 ENHRY and CDR2 SYGVKD come from the germline V gene. The CDR3 region has the DNA TGTGCCACAATGGGGCAGGTGGACTATGGCTACACCTTC. It codes for CATMGQVDYGYTF.

The chain couples TRBV4-1 to TRBJ2-1; TRBD2 matches 12 bases. Unmatched junction bases numbered 5, after V lost 3 bases and J lost 5 bases. Germline V lookup: CDR1 MGHRA, CDR2 YSYEKL. The CDR3 is 16 amino acids. The CDR3 DNA is TGCGCCAGCAGCCAGTTACTAGCGGGAGGTAACAATGAGCAGTTCTTC. Translating gives CASSQLLAGGNNEQFF.

The V and J genes are TRBV29-1 and TRBJ2-2; TRBD1 matches 7 bases. Germline V CDR1 and CDR2: SQVTM, ANQGSEA. CDR3 length equals 13 residues. The V segment lost 7 bases and the J segment 6 bases; nucleotides outside the gene matches: 8. This CDR3 is CSAADREAGELFF. CDR3 DNA sequence: TGCAGCGCCGCCGACAGGGAAGCCGGGGAGCTGTTTTTT.

This clone was recorded once. The gene calls are TRBV19 and TRBJ1-1; possible D gene TRBD1, 5 bases. Germline lookup yields CDR1 LNHDA and CDR2 SQIVND (reference sequence). The CDR3 is 14 residues long. The V gene lost 1 base and the J gene lost 5 bases, with 11 bases spanning the gap. CDR3 in amino acids: CASSIGRGRTEAFF. The DNA of the CDR3 is TGTGCCAGTAGTATAGGGAGGGGCCGGACTGAAGCTTTCTTT.